The T cell receptor beta chain described here comes from a study of blood T cell repertoires in COVID-19. Study context: COVID-19 samples collected from the United States, Italy and Spain covered acute and convalescent phases. The analysed material was cDNA or gDNA that came from T cells, B-cell-depleted T cells, or PBMCs.

Sequencing was performed with immunoSEQ multiplex PCR; in TCRdb, only in-frame clones are kept and a portion is missing. The sample contains a few hundred thousand clones, 90% of which appear only once. CDR1 SGHTA and CDR2 FQGNSA come from the germline V gene. This CDR3 spans 15 amino acids. V lost 4 bases to trimming and J lost 0 bases, with 13 bases between them. Enrolment of Seattle patients took place during active infection, and they were followed longitudinally. Sequenced input: peripheral blood. The receptor's source is a woman aged 55-69 years with COVID-19, enrolled during active disease. V usage is TRBV7-2 and J usage is TRBJ2-7; D is perhaps TRBD1 (6 bases). The CDR3 is CASSSGATPSYEQYF. In nucleotides, the CDR3 is TGTGCCAGCAGCTCAGGGGCGACACCCTCCTACGAGCAGTACTTC.